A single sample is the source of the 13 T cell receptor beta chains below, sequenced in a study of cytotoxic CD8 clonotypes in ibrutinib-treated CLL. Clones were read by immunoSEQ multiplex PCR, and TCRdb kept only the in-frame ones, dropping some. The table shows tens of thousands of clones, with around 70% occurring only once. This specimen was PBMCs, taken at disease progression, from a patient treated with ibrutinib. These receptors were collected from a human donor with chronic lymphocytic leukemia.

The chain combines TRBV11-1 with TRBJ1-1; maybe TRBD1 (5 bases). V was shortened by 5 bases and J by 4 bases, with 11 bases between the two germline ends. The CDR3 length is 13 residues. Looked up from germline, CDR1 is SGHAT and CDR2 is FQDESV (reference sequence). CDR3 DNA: TGTGCCAGCAGCCGCGGGGGAGTCACTGAAGCTTTCTTT. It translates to CASSRGGVTEAFF.

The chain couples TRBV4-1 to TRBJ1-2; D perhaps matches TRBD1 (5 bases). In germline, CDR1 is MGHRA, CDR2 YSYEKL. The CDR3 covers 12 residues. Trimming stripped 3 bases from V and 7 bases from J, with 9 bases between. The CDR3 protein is CASSHDRAGYTF. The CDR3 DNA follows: TGCGCCAGCAGCCACGACAGAGCTGGCTACACCTTC.

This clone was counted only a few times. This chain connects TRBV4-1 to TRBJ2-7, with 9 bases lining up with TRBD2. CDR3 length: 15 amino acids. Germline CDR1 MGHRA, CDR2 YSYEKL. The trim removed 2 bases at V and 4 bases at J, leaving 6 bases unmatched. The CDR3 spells CASSQRGLAGYEQYF. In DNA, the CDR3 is TGCGCCAGCAGCCAACGGGGACTAGCAGGTTACGAGCAGTACTTC.

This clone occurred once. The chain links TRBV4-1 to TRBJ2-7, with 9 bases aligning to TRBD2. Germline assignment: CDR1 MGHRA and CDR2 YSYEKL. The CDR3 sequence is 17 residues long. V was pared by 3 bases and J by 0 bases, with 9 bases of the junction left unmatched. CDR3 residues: CASSQGGRGSSSYEQYF. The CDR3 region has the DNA TGCGCCAGCAGCCAGGGCGGGAGGGGTTCTAGCTCCTACGAGCAGTACTTC.

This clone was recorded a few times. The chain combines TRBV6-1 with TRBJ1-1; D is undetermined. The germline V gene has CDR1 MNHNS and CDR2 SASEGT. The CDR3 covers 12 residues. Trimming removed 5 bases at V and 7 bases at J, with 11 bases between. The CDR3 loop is CASSLTHIEAFF. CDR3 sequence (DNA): TGTGCCAGCAGTTTGACACATATTGAAGCTTTCTTT.

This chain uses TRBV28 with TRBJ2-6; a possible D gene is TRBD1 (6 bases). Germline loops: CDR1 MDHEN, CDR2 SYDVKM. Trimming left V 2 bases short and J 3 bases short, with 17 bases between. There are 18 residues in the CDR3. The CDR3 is CASSLPPPRTVGANVLTF. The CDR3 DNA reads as TGTGCCAGCAGTTTACCTCCTCCCCGGACAGTTGGGGCCAACGTCCTGACTTTC.

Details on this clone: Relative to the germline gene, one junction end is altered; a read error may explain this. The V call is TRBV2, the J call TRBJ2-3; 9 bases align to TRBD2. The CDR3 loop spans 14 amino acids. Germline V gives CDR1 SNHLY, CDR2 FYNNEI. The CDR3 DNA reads TGTGCCAGCGGGGGGGGGACTAGCACTGATACGCAGTATTTT. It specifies CASGGGTSTDTQYF.

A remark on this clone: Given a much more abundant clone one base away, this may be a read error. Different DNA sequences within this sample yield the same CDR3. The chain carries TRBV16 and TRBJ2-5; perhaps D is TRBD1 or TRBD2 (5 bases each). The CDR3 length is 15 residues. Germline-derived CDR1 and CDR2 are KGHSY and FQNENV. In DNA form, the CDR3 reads TGTGCCAGCAGCCCCCTGGGACGGTCGACAGAGACTCAGTACTTC. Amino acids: CASSPLGRSTETQYF.

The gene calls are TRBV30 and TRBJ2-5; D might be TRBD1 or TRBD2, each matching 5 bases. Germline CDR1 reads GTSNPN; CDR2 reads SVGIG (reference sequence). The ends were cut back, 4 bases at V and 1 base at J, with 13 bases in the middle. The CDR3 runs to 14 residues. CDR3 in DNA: TGTGCCTGGACTCCCGATGGGACCCAAGAGACCCAGTACTTC. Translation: CAWTPDGTQETQYF.

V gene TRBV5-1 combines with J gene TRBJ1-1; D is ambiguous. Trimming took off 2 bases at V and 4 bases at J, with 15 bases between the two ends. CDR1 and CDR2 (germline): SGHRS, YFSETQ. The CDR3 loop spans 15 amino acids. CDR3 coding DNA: TGCGCCAGCAGCTTAGGGAATGGGCTGAGCACTGAAGCTTTCTTT. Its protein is CASSLGNGLSTEAFF.

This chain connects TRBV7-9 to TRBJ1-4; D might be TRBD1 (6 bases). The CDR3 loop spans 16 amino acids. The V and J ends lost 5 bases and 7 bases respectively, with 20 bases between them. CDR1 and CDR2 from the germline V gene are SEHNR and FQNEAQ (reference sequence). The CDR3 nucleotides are TGTGCCAGCAGCCCTCGGGCCGGGGGGCTAGGTGAAAAACTGTTTTTT. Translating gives CASSPRAGGLGEKLFF.

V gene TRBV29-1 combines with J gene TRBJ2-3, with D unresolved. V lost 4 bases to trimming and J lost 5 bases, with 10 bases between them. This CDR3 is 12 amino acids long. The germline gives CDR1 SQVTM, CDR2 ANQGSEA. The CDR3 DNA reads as TGCAGCGTTGGGGCCCCGCAAGATACGCAGTATTTT. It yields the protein CSVGAPQDTQYF.

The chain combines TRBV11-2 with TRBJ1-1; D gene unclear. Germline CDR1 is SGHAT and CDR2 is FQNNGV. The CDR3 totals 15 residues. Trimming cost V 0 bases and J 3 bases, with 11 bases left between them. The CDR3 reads CASSLEGPHYTEAFF. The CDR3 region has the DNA TGTGCCAGCAGCTTAGAGGGTCCACATTACACTGAAGCTTTCTTT.